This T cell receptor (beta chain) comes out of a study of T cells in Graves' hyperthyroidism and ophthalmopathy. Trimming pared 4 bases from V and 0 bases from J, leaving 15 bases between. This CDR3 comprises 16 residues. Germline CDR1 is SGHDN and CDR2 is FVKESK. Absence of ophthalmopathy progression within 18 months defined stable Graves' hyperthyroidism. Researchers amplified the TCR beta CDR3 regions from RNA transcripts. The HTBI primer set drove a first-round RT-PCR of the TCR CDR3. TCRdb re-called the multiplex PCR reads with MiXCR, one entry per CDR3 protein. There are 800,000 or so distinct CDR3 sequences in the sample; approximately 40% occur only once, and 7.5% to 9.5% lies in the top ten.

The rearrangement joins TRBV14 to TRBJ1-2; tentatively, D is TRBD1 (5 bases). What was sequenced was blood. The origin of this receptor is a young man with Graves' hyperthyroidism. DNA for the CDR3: TGTGCCAGCAGCCCAGGACAAGGCTCAGCTAACTATGGCTACACCTTC. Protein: CASSPGQGSANYGYTF.